This T cell receptor (beta chain) was retrieved from a study of T-cell memory formation after mild COVID-19. The CDR3 runs 16 residues. V lost 4 bases and J lost 4, with 17 bases in between. The germline V gene encodes CDR1 KGHDR and CDR2 SFDVKD. This clonotype has only a few counts. TCRdb re-called the 5' RACE reads through MiXCR, storing one row per CDR3 protein. This table has around 340,000 distinct CDR3 sequences, about 21% appearing once. The receptor comes from an adult woman who had mild COVID-19 (a few samples of this study predate the infection). Cell type and time point are not known. The specimen was PBMCs or a T cell subset sorted from them (not recorded which). The chain links TRBV24-1 to TRBJ2-3; a possible D gene is TRBD2 (7 bases). This CDR3 reads CATSDRGGGPPDTQYF. The CDR3 nucleotides read TGTGCCACCAGTGACAGGGGCGGGGGCCCCCCAGATACGCAGTATTTT.